The sequence of this TCR beta chain was determined in a study of blood T cell repertoires in COVID-19. Whole-study context: Nucleic acid was either cDNA or gDNA, and it came from T cells, B-cell-depleted T cells, or PBMCs.

As originally analysed: Nucleated cell counts were estimated from reference gene primer amplification. Sequencing used immunoSEQ multiplex PCR; TCRdb keeps in-frame clones, though not all of them. The DNA was the basis for D and trimming; V, J and clone size are from that table. The table shows fewer than 250,000 clones, with roughly four fifths occurring only once. This CDR3 is 15 amino acids long. This clonotype originated in a man aged 45 to 65 with acute or convalescent COVID-19. Sequencing input: peripheral blood. The rearrangement uses TRBV21-1 and TRBJ2-5; TRBD1, the D gene given by the table, was not confirmed from the DNA. TRBV21-1 is listed as a pseudogene. CDR3 amino acids: CASTRTGVLQETQYF. The CDR3 DNA reads as TGTGCCAGCACGCGGACAGGGGTTCTCCAAGAGACCCAGTACTTC.